Listed here is a single T cell receptor (beta chain). Antigen specificity is unknown. The data were obtained in a study of human T cells and chemical hapten exposure. About the study: The patients were mostly female; they had alopecia areata, totalis or universalis. Study results and caveats: All donors were alopecia patients, so their immunity may differ from that of healthy people. The formation of large CDR3 similarity clusters by expanded TCRs significantly exceeded that of controls.

Sample time point: patch test 1, 2 weeks after DPC sensitization. Treatment indicated: therapeutic diphenylcyclopropenone sensitization with weekly scalp DPC. Unseparated into fractions, whole blood served as the source from which total RNA was extracted. The CDR3 extends over 12 amino acids. Trimming stripped 0 bases from V and 5 bases from J, with 2 bases between. Germline assignment: CDR1 KGHDR and CDR2 SFDVKD. TCRdb fed the RACE reads into MiXCR, producing one record per CDR3 protein. The sample gives roughly 120,000 distinct CDR3 sequences, roughly an eighth of which show up once; less than 0.95% is in the top ten.

The source material was whole blood, sampled in connection with sensitization to the hapten diphenylcyclopropenone (DPC). The gene calls are TRBV24-1 and TRBJ2-3; D ambiguous. The clonotype was recovered from a man aged 18 to 35 with alopecia areata. Some clones in this sample may be carry-over from other donors' samples. The DNA of the CDR3 is TGTGCCACCAGTGATTTGCAAGATACGCAGTATTTT. This encodes CATSDLQDTQYF.